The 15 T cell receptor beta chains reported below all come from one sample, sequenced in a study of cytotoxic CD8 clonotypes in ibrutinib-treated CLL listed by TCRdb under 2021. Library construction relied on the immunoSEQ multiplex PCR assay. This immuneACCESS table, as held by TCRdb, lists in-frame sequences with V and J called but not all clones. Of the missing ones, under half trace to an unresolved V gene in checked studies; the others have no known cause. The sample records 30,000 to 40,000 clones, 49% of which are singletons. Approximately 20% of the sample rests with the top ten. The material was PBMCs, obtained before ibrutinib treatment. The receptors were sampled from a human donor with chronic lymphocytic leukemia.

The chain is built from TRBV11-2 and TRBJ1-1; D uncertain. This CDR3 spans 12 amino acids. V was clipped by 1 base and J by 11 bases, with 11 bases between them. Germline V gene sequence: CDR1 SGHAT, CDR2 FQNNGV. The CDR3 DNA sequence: TGTGCCAGCAGCTTAGTTCGGGATGGGGCTTTCTTT. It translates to CASSLVRDGAFF.

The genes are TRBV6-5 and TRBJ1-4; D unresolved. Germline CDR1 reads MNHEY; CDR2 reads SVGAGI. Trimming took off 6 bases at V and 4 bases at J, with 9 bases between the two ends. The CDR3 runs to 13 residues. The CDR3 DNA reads TGTGCCAGCAGAAGACCGCATAATGAAAAACTGTTTTTT. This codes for CASRRPHNEKLFF.

The CDR3 is CSVESAGAHNEQFF. CDR3 sequence (DNA): TGCAGCGTTGAATCTGCGGGGGCCCACAATGAGCAGTTCTTC. The chain links TRBV29-1 to TRBJ2-1; tentatively, D is TRBD2 (7 bases). The CDR3 is 14 amino acids. Looked up from germline, CDR1 is SQVTM and CDR2 is ANQGSEA. Trimming took 2 bases from V and 5 from J, leaving 13 bases between them.

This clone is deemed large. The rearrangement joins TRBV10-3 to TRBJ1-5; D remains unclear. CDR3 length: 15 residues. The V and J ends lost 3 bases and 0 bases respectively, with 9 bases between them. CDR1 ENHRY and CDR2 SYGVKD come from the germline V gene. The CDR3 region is CAISEGDNSNQPQHF. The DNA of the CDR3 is TGTGCCATCAGTGAAGGAGATAATAGCAATCAGCCCCAGCATTTT.

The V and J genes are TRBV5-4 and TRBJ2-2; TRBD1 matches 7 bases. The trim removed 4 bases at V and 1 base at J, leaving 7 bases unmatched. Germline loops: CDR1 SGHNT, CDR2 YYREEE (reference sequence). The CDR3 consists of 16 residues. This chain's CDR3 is CASSPGDRRNTGELFF. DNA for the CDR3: TGTGCCAGCAGCCCAGGGGACAGAAGGAACACCGGGGAGCTGTTTTTT.

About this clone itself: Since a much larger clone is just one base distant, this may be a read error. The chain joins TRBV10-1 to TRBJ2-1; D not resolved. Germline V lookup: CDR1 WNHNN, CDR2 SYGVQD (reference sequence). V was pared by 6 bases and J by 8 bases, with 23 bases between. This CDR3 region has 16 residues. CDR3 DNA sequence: TGCGCCAGCAGCCGAGCCTCGACCAGGTCTGAGGATGAGCAGTTCTTC. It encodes CASSRASTRSEDEQFF.

The CDR3 DNA follows: TGTGCCAGCAGCAACGGGGTAGCGGGGCTTTCGGATACGCAGTATTTT. This sequence encodes CASSNGVAGLSDTQYF. V is TRBV5-8 and J is TRBJ2-3; 8 bases fit TRBD2. CDR3 length: 16 residues. J gave up 6 bases and V 4 bases, and 13 bases lay outside the gene matches. From germline, CDR1 is SGHTS and CDR2 YDEGEE.

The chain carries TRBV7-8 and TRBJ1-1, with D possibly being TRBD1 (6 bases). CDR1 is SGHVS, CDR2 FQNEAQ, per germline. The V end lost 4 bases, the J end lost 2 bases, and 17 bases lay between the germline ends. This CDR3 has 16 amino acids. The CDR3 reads CASSSLQGRTNTEAFF. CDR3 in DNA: TGTGCCAGCAGCTCGCTACAGGGACGGACAAACACTGAAGCTTTCTTT.

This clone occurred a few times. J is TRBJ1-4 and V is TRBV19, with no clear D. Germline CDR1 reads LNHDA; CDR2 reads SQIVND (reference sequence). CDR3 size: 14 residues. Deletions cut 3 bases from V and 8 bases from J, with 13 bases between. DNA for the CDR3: TGTGCCAGTAGTATTCGAGGAGCGGTAGAAAAACTGTTTTTT. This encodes CASSIRGAVEKLFF.

CDR3 in amino acids: CASSLDRTNTEAFF. In nucleotides, the CDR3 is TGCGCCAGCAGCTTGGACAGAACGAACACTGAAGCTTTCTTT. The chain joins TRBV5-1 to TRBJ1-1, with D hard to call. Germline V gives CDR1 SGHRS, CDR2 YFSETQ. The CDR3 contains 14 residues. Deletions cut 0 bases from V and 1 base from J, with 7 bases between.

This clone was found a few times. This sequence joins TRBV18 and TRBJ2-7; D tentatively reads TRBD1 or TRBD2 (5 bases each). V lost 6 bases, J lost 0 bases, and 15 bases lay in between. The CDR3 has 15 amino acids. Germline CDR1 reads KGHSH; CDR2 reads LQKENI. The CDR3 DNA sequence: TGTGCCAGCTCCACAGATGGGACGGTCTCCTACGAGCAGTACTTC. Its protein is CASSTDGTVSYEQYF.

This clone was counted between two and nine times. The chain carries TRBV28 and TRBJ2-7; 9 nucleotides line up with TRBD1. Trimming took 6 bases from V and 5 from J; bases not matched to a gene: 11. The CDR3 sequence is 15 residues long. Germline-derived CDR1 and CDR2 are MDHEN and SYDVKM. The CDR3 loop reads CASRSEGQGGNEQYF. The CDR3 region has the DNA TGTGCCAGCAGATCCGAGGGACAGGGTGGCAACGAGCAGTACTTC.

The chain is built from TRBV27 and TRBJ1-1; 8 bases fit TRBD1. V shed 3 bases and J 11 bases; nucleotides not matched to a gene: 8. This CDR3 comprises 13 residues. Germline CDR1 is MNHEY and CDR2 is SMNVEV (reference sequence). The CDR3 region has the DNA TGTGCCAGCAGTTTTGGACAGGGAGGTTGGGCTTTCTTT. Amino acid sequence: CASSFGQGGWAFF.

DNA for the CDR3: TGCGCCAGCAGCTTCGGACTAGCGGGGGAGACCCAGTACTTC. Translated: CASSFGLAGETQYF. V and J are TRBV5-1 and TRBJ2-5; TRBD2 aligns across 12 bases. The CDR3 covers 14 residues. Trimming took 2 bases from V and 5 from J; bases not matched to a gene: 1. Germline V gene data show CDR1 as SGHRS and CDR2 as YFSETQ.

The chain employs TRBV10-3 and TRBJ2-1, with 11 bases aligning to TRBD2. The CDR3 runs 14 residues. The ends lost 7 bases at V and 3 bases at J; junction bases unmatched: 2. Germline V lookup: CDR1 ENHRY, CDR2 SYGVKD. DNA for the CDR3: TGTGCCATCACGCTAGCGGGGGGCTACAATGAGCAGTTCTTC. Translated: CAITLAGGYNEQFF.